This entry lists 20 T cell receptor beta chains sequenced from one sample in a study of cytomegalovirus exposure and HLA in healthy donors. The primer mix had 60 Vbeta and 13 Jbeta primers. Clones were read by immunoSEQ multiplex PCR, and TCRdb kept only the in-frame ones, dropping some. The repertoire consists of 200,000 to 250,000 clones, with under 70% occurring once and the leading ten covering 2.6%. What was sequenced was PBMCs. The receptors here all came from a man in his forties or fifties in good health and CMV-seropositive.

For this clone: Germline is not matched at one junction end, which may reflect a read error. The chain has TRBV7-9 and TRBJ1-2; 9 nucleotides line up with TRBD1. The CDR3 totals 15 residues. The germline gives CDR1 SEHNR, CDR2 FQNEAQ (reference sequence). The CDR3 reads CASRLDTGGHYGYTF. The CDR3 DNA follows: TGTGCCAGCAGATTAGACACAGGGGGCCACTATGGCTACACCTTC. The full variable domain, completed using reference TRBV7-9 and TRBJ1-2, is DTGVSQNPRHKITKRGQNVTFRCDPISEHNRLYWYRQTLGQGPEFLTYFQNEAQLEKSRLLSDRFSAERPKGSFSTLEIQRTEQGDSAMYLCASRLDTGGHYGYTFGSGTRLTVV.

This chain uses TRBV5-1 with TRBJ2-1, with TRBD1 matching 8 bases. J gave up 10 bases and V 0 bases, and 6 bases lay outside the gene matches. Germline CDR1 SGHRS, CDR2 YFSETQ. CDR3 length: 14 amino acids. The CDR3 reads CASSLEDRVGEQFF. The CDR3 DNA reads TGCGCCAGCAGCTTGGAGGACAGGGTAGGGGAGCAGTTCTTC.

This clone was detected a few times. This sequence joins TRBV19 and TRBJ2-5, with D maybe TRBD2 (6 bases). Trimming removed 1 base at V and 2 bases at J, with 11 bases between. Germline-derived CDR1 and CDR2 are LNHDA and SQIVND (reference sequence). The CDR3 extends over 15 amino acids. CDR3 sequence: CASSIALGGQETQYF. In DNA, the CDR3 is TGTGCCAGTAGTATAGCGCTGGGAGGTCAAGAGACCCAGTACTTC.

This clone was counted a single time. The chain employs TRBV28 and TRBJ2-6; TRBD2 is a possible D gene (5 bases). Looked up from germline, CDR1 is MDHEN and CDR2 is SYDVKM. The V and J ends lost 10 bases and 0 bases respectively, with 10 bases between them. CDR3 length: 14 amino acids. CDR3 protein: CATRLSSGANVLTF. The CDR3 DNA sequence: TGTGCCACCAGACTAAGCTCTGGGGCCAACGTCCTGACTTTC. Drawing the rest from reference TRBV28 and TRBJ2-6, the complete variable domain is DVKVTQSSRYLVKRTGEKVFLECVQDMDHENMFWYRQDPGLGLRLIYFSYDVKMKEKGDIPEGYSVSREKKERFSLILESASTNQTSMYLCATRLSSGANVLTFGAGSRLTVL.

Only one count was recorded for this clone. This rearrangement joins TRBV6-5 to TRBJ1-5, with 9 positions matching TRBD1. Germline CDR1 and CDR2: MNHEY and SVGAGI. V shed 4 bases and J 1 base; nucleotides not matched to a gene: 5. This CDR3 is built from 16 residues. DNA of the CDR3: TGTGCCAGCAGTTCAAGGGGACAGGGAAGCAATCAGCCCCAGCATTTT. Amino acid sequence: CASSSRGQGSNQPQHF.

To note about this clone: The junction departs from the called germline gene at one end, perhaps through a read error. The chain is built from TRBV7-9 and TRBJ1-2; 8 bases match TRBD1. Germline lookup yields CDR1 SEHNR and CDR2 FQNEAQ (reference sequence). The CDR3 loop spans 15 amino acids. The CDR3 region has the DNA TGTTCCAGCAGCTTAGGACAGGGATTCAACTATGGCTACACCTTC. This codes for CSSSLGQGFNYGYTF.

The chain couples TRBV5-4 to TRBJ2-7; 10 nucleotides align to TRBD2. J was trimmed by 4 bases and V by 4 bases; bases with no gene match: 11. The CDR3 consists of 16 residues. Germline assignment: CDR1 SGHNT and CDR2 YYREEE (reference sequence). Here the CDR3 reads CASSHGRERGGYEQYF. For the CDR3, the DNA is TGTGCCAGCAGCCACGGTAGGGAGCGGGGGGGGTACGAGCAGTACTTC.

The chain is built from TRBV19 and TRBJ2-5, with TRBD1 matching over 8 bases. The last part of the DNA fits TRBJ2-7 better; the J call may be wrong. The CDR3 loop spans 14 amino acids. Per germline, CDR1 LNHDA and CDR2 SQIVND (reference sequence). CDR3 in amino acids: CASTSDRVPYEQYF. Here the CDR3 DNA reads TGTGCCAGTACCTCGGACAGGGTACCCTACGAGCAGTACTTC.

V gene TRBV5-4 combines with J gene TRBJ2-2, with D possibly matching TRBD2 (7 bases). CDR1 and CDR2 (germline): SGHNT, YYREEE (reference sequence). The CDR3 sequence is 16 residues long. V was trimmed by 6 bases and J by 4 bases, leaving 19 bases between them. CDR3 sequence: CASTMGGGGLTGELFF. CDR3 nucleotide sequence: TGTGCCAGCACCATGGGTGGGGGGGGCCTCACCGGGGAGCTGTTTTTT.

The rearrangement links TRBV10-3 to TRBJ1-4; 12 bases line up with TRBD1. Trimming at V came to 8 bases and at J to 4 bases, leaving 8 bases not matched to a gene. There are 16 residues in the CDR3. Germline CDR1 reads ENHRY; CDR2 reads SYGVKD. CDR3 residues: CAIGTGTGGLNEKLFF. DNA for the CDR3: TGTGCCATCGGAACCGGGACAGGGGGCCTTAATGAAAAACTGTTTTTT.

This clone has more than one count but fewer than ten. The V and J genes are TRBV10-1 and TRBJ1-1; unclear D gene. Germline V gene sequence: CDR1 WNHNN, CDR2 SYGVQD (reference sequence). V was clipped by 4 bases and J by 0 bases, with 6 bases between them. This CDR3 contains 13 residues. For the CDR3, the DNA is TGCGCCAGCAGTGTACAGTTGAACACTGAAGCTTTCTTT. The encoded protein is CASSVQLNTEAFF.

This chain links TRBV6-1 with TRBJ1-1; TRBD1 matches 11 bases. Looked up from germline, CDR1 is MNHNS and CDR2 is SASEGT. V shed 2 bases and J 1 base; nucleotides not matched to a gene: 6. The CDR3 runs to 17 residues. The CDR3, as DNA: TGTGCCAGCAGTGAAACGGACAGGGGGCTGGGGAACACTGAAGCTTTCTTT. Translated: CASSETDRGLGNTEAFF.

This chain connects TRBV10-3 to TRBJ2-2; D might be TRBD2 (6 bases). Looked up from germline, CDR1 is ENHRY and CDR2 is SYGVKD. Trimming removed 10 bases from V and 1 base from J, with 13 bases in between. The CDR3 has 14 amino acids. DNA of the CDR3: TGTGCCACTTCAAGCGGGCAGAACACCGGGGAGCTGTTTTTT. This codes for CATSSGQNTGELFF.

The chain is built from TRBV6-1 and TRBJ1-5; D is ambiguous. The CDR3 has 14 residues. Trimming removed 1 base from V and 5 bases from J, with 9 bases in between. Germline-derived CDR1 and CDR2 are MNHNS and SASEGT. CDR3 in amino acids: CASSEGWGDQPQHF. CDR3 nucleotide sequence: TGTGCCAGCAGTGAAGGTTGGGGAGATCAGCCCCAGCATTTT.

The chain recombines TRBV9 with TRBJ2-1; 8 nucleotides align to TRBD2. The CDR3 covers 16 residues. Unmatched junction bases numbered 9, after V lost 3 bases and J lost 4 bases. Germline CDR1 and CDR2: SGDLS and YYNGEE. This CDR3 is CASSALAGTLYNEQFF. CDR3 nucleotides: TGTGCCAGCAGCGCGTTAGCGGGGACCCTTTACAATGAGCAGTTCTTC.

This clone was observed a handful of times. The V call is TRBV28, the J call TRBJ1-5; no reliable D call. CDR1 MDHEN and CDR2 SYDVKM come from the germline V gene. With 3 bases removed from V and 11 bases from J, the gap between germline ends came to 11 bases. The CDR3 loop spans 12 amino acids. CDR3 nucleotides: TGTGCCAGCAGTTTGTCAGGCTTGGCCCAGCATTTT. It translates to CASSLSGLAQHF.

This clone was counted a single time. The chain employs TRBV7-2 and TRBJ1-1, with TRBD1 as a possible D gene (6 bases). Trimming stripped 4 bases from V and 11 bases from J, with 17 bases between. The CDR3 spans 13 residues. Germline CDR1 is SGHTA and CDR2 is FQGNSA. The DNA for the CDR3 is TGTGCCAGCAGCTATTACAGGGACGAAGGCGCTTTCTTT. Amino acid sequence: CASSYYRDEGAFF.

The chain's CDR3 is CASSYERDRDQFF. The CDR3 bases are TGTGCCAGCAGCTATGAACGTGACAGGGATCAGTTCTTT. The V gene is TRBV11-2, the J gene TRBJ1-1; 7 bases align to TRBD1. Unmatched junction bases numbered 13, after V lost 4 bases and J lost 14 bases. The germline gives CDR1 SGHAT, CDR2 FQNNGV. The CDR3 has 13 residues.

The gene calls are TRBV4-1 and TRBJ1-6; D may be TRBD1 (5 bases). This CDR3 spans 14 amino acids. Germline lookup yields CDR1 MGHRA and CDR2 YSYEKL. V was shortened by 0 bases and J by 9 bases, with 9 bases between the two germline ends. DNA of the CDR3: TGCGCCAGCAGCCAAGAAGACAGCAGTTCACCCCTCCACTTT. It is translated as CASSQEDSSSPLHF.

This clone was seen a few times. The V and J genes are TRBV5-6 and TRBJ1-4; a possible D gene is TRBD1 (5 bases). Germline assignment: CDR1 SGHDT and CDR2 YYEEEE. This CDR3 has 15 amino acids. With 2 bases removed from V and 7 bases from J, the gap between germline ends came to 15 bases. CDR3 loop: CASSFLLDTGEKLFF. CDR3 bases: TGTGCCAGCAGCTTCCTCTTGGACACGGGTGAAAAACTGTTTTTT.